This T cell receptor beta chain was identified during a study of blood T cell repertoires in COVID-19. Germline CDR1 and CDR2: LGHDT and YNNKEL (reference sequence). The CDR3 covers 15 residues. Trimming pared 0 bases from V and 0 bases from J, leaving 5 bases between. Sequenced by immunoSEQ multiplex PCR; TCRdb stores in-frame clones only, minus some. The sample yields roughly 400,000 clones, about 90% seen once. Sequencing input: PBMCs or T cells enriched from blood (not recorded which). The V and J genes are TRBV3-1 (or the pseudogene TRBV3-2) and TRBJ2-2, with D hard to call. The TCR sequence derives from a man younger than 35 who had recovered from COVID-19. The chain's CDR3 is CASSQELANTGELFF. The DNA for the CDR3 is TGTGCCAGCAGCCAAGAATTAGCGAACACCGGGGAGCTGTTTTTT.